Sequencing of this T cell receptor (beta chain) was carried out in a study of CD8 T cells in ankylosing spondylitis. Study conclusions and caveats: Significant enrichment of disease-linked clones was reported in matched ankylosing spondylitis synovial fluid. In ankylosing spondylitis blood, a motif of 7 to 9 highly homologous TCR beta variants appeared characteristic. In the blood and synovial fluid of reactive arthritis, some motif variants had been previously reported.

Quantitative 5'-RACE with molecular barcodes was used to make the TCR beta libraries. TCRdb passed the 5' RACE reads through MiXCR, listing each CDR3 protein once. The data contain approximately 140,000 distinct CDR3 sequences, roughly 8% of them seen just once; the ten biggest clones take up more than 7%. This clonotype appeared a few times. Its target is not known. This sequence originates from a male donor with ankylosing spondylitis. Material for sequencing was synovial fluid, either unsorted or a sorted T cell fraction (not recorded which).

The chain's CDR3 is CSATSVITNTGELFF. CDR3 DNA: TGCAGTGCTACTTCCGTCATAACGAACACCGGGGAGCTGTTTTTT. This chain joins TRBV20-1 and TRBJ2-2; D is ambiguous. Germline V gene sequence: CDR1 DFQATT, CDR2 SNEGSKA (reference sequence). The germline V and J ends were trimmed by 4 bases and 0 bases, with 12 bases remaining between them. This CDR3 has 15 residues.